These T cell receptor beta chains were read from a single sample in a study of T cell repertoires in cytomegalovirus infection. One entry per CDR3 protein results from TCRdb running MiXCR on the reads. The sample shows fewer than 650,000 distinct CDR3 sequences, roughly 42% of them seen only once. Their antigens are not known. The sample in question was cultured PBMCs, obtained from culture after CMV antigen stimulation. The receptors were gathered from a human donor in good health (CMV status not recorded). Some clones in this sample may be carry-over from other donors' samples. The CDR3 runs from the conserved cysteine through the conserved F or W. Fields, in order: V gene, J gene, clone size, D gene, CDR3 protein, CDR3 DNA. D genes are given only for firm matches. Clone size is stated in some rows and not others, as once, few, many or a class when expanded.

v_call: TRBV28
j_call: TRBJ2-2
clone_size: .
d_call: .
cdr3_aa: CASSLPPGTGELFF
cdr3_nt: TGTGCCAGCAGTTTACCCCCCGGCACCGGGGAGCTGTTTTTT

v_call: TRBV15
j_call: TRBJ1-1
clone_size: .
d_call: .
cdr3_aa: CATSRVRGANTEAFF
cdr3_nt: TGTGCCACCAGCAGAGTGCGGGGGGCGAACACTGAAGCTTTCTTT

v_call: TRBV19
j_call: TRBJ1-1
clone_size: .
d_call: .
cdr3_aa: CASSAGRRNTEAFF
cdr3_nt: TGTGCCAGCAGTGCGGGACGGAGGAACACTGAAGCTTTCTTT

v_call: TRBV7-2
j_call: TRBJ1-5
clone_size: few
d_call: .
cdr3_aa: CASSYTGGPQHF
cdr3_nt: TGTGCCAGCAGCTACACCGGCGGGCCCCAGCATTTT

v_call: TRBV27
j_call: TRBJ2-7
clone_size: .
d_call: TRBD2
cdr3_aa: CASSQEAGDSYEQYF
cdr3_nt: TGTGCCAGCAGTCAGGAAGCGGGGGACTCCTACGAGCAGTACTTC

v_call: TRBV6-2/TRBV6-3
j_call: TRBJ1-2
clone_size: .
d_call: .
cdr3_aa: CASNTGLDYGYTF
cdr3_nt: TGTGCCAGCAATACAGGGTTGGACTATGGCTACACCTTC

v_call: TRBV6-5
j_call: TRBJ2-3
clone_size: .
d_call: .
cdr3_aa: CASSPLDRALSTDTQYF
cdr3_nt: TGTGCCAGCAGTCCCCTGGACCGGGCCCTTAGCACAGATACGCAGTATTTT

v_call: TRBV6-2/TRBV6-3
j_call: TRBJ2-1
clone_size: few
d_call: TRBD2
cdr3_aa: CASSFPRGTSNPIGNEQFF
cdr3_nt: TGTGCCAGCAGTTTCCCCCGGGGGACTAGCAACCCTATAGGGAATGAGCAGTTCTTC

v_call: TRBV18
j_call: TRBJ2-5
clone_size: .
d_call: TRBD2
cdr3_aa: CASSRSGDQETQYF
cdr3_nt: TGTGCCAGCTCACGGAGCGGGGACCAAGAGACCCAGTACTTC

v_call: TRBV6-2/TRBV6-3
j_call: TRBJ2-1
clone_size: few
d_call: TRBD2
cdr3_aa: CASSYSMLLAGYNEQFF
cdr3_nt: TGTGCCAGCAGTTACTCGATGTTGCTAGCGGGGTACAATGAGCAGTTCTTC

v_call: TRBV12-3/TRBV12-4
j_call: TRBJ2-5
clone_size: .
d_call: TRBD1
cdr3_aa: CASSWGQGNQETQYF
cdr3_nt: TGTGCCAGCAGTTGGGGACAGGGGAACCAAGAGACCCAGTACTTC

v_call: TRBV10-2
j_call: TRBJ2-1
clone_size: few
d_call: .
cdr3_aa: CASTGIRNEQFF
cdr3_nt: TGCGCCAGCACTGGGATTCGCAATGAGCAGTTCTTC

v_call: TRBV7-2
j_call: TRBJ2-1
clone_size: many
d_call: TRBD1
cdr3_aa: CASSSRDRHNEQFF
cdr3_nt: TGTGCCAGCAGCTCAAGGGACAGACACAATGAGCAGTTCTTC

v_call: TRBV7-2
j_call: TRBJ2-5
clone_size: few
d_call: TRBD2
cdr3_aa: CASSPWRGVQETQYF
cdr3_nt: TGTGCCAGCAGTCCCTGGCGGGGGGTCCAAGAGACCCAGTACTTC

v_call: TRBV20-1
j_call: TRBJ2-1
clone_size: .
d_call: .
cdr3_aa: CSARVGGGLGQFF
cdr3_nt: TGCAGTGCTAGAGTAGGTGGGGGCCTCGGGCAGTTCTTC

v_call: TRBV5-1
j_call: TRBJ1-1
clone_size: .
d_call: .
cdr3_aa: CASSPRGSTEAFF
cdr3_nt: TGCGCCAGCAGCCCCCGAGGCAGCACTGAAGCTTTCTTT

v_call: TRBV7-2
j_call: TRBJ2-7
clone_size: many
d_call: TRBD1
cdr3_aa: CASSLVGTGAYEQYF
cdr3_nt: TGTGCCAGCAGCCTAGTGGGGACAGGGGCCTACGAGCAGTACTTC

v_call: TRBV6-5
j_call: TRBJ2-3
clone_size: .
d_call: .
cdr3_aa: CASTQLGTDTQYF
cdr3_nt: TGTGCCAGCACCCAGTTGGGCACAGATACGCAGTATTTT

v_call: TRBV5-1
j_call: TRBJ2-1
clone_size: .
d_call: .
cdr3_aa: CASSLGGAGRTDEQFF
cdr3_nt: TGCGCCAGCAGCTTGGGAGGGGCAGGGAGGACCGATGAGCAGTTCTTC

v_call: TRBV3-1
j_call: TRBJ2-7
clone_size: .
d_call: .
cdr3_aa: CASSYRRAYEQYF
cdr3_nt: TGTGCCAGCAGCTACCGCCGCGCCTACGAGCAGTACTTC

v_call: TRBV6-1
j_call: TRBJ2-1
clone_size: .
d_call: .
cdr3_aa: CASSEAAVDEQFF
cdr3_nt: TGTGCCAGCAGTGAAGCGGCAGTTGATGAGCAGTTCTTC

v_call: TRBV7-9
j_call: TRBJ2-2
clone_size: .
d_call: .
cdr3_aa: CASSLYQGNTGELFF
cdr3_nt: TGTGCCAGCAGCTTGTATCAGGGGAACACCGGGGAGCTGTTTTTT

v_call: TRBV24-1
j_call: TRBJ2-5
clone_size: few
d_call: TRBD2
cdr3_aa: CATMGSGGAEETQYF
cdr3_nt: TGTGCCACCATGGGAAGCGGGGGGGCCGAGGAGACCCAGTACTTC

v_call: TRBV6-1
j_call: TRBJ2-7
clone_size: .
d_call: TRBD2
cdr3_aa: CASSEGASGAYEQYF
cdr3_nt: TGTGCCAGCAGTGAAGGAGCTAGCGGGGCCTACGAGCAGTACTTC

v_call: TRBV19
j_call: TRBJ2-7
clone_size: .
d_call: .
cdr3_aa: CASRPFRGSDEQYF
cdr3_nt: TGTGCCAGTCGCCCCTTCAGGGGCTCGGACGAGCAGTACTTC

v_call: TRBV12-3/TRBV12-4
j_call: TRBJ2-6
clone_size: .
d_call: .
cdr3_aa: CASSTSGANSGANVLTF
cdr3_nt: TGTGCCAGCAGTACCTCCGGGGCGAACTCTGGGGCCAACGTCCTGACTTTC

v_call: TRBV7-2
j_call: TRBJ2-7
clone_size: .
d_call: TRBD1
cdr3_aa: CASSLRTGFSYEQYF
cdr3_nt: TGTGCCAGCAGCTTACGGACAGGTTTCTCCTACGAGCAGTACTTC

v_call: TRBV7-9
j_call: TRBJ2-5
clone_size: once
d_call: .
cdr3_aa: CASSPRLGRLVETQYF
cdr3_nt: TGTGCCAGCAGCCCCCGACTGGGCAGACTAGTAGAGACCCAGTACTTC